Included here is one TCR beta chain sequence, with context. This sample stems from a study of T cells of healthy individuals. TCRdb re-derived calls from the 5' RACE reads in MiXCR, one entry per CDR3 protein. This table holds 45,000 to 60,000 distinct CDR3 sequences, roughly 14% found once. V was cut by 4 bases and J by 6 bases, with 10 bases left in between. This CDR3 has 12 residues. From germline, CDR1 is SGHTA and CDR2 FQGNSA. The clonotype originates from a human donor in good health. The chain uses TRBV7-2 and TRBJ2-7; possibly TRBD1 for D (5 bases). The CDR3 nucleotides read TGTGCCAGCAGCTCGCTTAGGGGCGAGCAGTACTTC. Its protein is CASSSLRGEQYF.